Each of the 26 T cell receptor beta chains below was sequenced from the same sample in a study of blood T cell repertoires in COVID-19. Clones were sequenced by immunoSEQ multiplex PCR, and TCRdb holds only the in-frame ones, with some missing. In the table there are over 200,000 clones, approximately 85% of which are singletons. Source material: peripheral blood. The receptors stem from a woman aged 45-65 years with active or convalescent COVID-19.

About this clone itself: Other DNA variants within this sample encode the same CDR3. The J gene is TRBJ2-3, the V gene TRBV5-4, with 8 bases lining up with TRBD1. The CDR3 totals 15 residues. The J segment lost 0 bases and the V segment lost 4 bases, leaving 4 bases of the junction unmatched. CDR1 is SGHNT, CDR2 YYREEE, per germline (reference sequence). The CDR3 loop is CASSLRTGSTDTQYF. CDR3 sequence (DNA): TGTGCCAGCAGCCTACGGACAGGGAGCACAGATACGCAGTATTTT.

The V gene is TRBV19, the J gene TRBJ1-5; TRBD1 matches 7 bases. CDR3 length: 13 amino acids. Germline CDR1 and CDR2: LNHDA and SQIVND (reference sequence). The junction had 2 bases not matched to a gene; V was cut back by 4 bases and J by 5 bases. The CDR3 bases are TGTGCCAGTAGTAGGACAGGCGATCAGCCCCAGCATTTT. Translation: CASSRTGDQPQHF. The full variable domain, in which reference TRBV19 and TRBJ1-5 provide the parts outside the CDR3, is DGGITQSPKYLFRKEGQNVTLSCEQNLNHDAMYWYRQDPGQGLRLIYYSQIVNDFQKGDIAEGYSVSREKKESFPLTVTSAQKNPTAFYLCASSRTGDQPQHFGDGTRLSIL.

The chain couples TRBV6-1 to TRBJ2-7, with D tentatively TRBD2 (5 bases). Germline CDR1 is MNHNS and CDR2 is SASEGT. V lost 3 bases to trimming and J lost 1 base, with 13 bases between them. The CDR3 extends over 15 amino acids. The CDR3 sequence: CASSDPRGASYEQYF. The DNA of the CDR3 is TGTGCCAGCAGTGATCCCCGGGGAGCTTCCTACGAGCAGTACTTC.

The chain is built from TRBV18 and TRBJ1-1; possibly TRBD1 for D (5 bases). The CDR3 sequence is 14 residues long. V lost 0 bases, J lost 8 bases, and 13 bases lay in between. Germline values: CDR1 KGHSH, CDR2 LQKENI. The CDR3 loop reads CASSPPGLQAEAFF. The CDR3 bases are TGTGCCAGCTCACCACCGGGGCTGCAGGCAGAAGCTTTCTTT.

The chain joins TRBV6-5 to TRBJ1-5; tentatively, D is TRBD1 (5 bases). V lost 6 bases and J 2 bases, leaving 8 bases between the germline ends. This CDR3 contains 13 residues. CDR1 and CDR2 from the germline V gene are MNHEY and SVGAGI. The CDR3 DNA sequence: TGTGCCAGCAGCCCGACAGGCAATCAGCCCCAGCATTTT. Encoded protein: CASSPTGNQPQHF.

The gene calls are TRBV6-5 and TRBJ1-2; 8 bases align to TRBD1. Germline V gene lookup returns CDR1 MNHEY and CDR2 SVGAGI. Trimming cost V 4 bases and J 10 bases; bases outside gene matches: 5. The CDR3 contains 12 residues. CDR3 sequence (DNA): TGTGCCAGCAGTTCAAGGACAGGGTACTACACCTTC. Amino acid sequence: CASSSRTGYYTF.

This sequence joins TRBV28 and TRBJ2-3; D uncertain. Germline loops: CDR1 MDHEN, CDR2 SYDVKM. Trimming took 2 bases from V and 1 from J, leaving 10 bases between them. This CDR3 region has 15 residues. CDR3 bases: TGTGCCAGCAGTTTAGCCGCTAGACGCACAGATACGCAGTATTTT. It is translated as CASSLAARRTDTQYF.

This chain connects TRBV27 to TRBJ2-1; 7 bases align to TRBD2. V was pared by 3 bases and J by 7 bases, with 6 bases of the junction left unmatched. The CDR3 has 14 amino acids. Germline lookup yields CDR1 MNHEY and CDR2 SMNVEV (reference sequence). CDR3: CASSFTGGSNEQFF. CDR3 nucleotides: TGTGCCAGCAGTTTCACTGGCGGGAGTAATGAGCAGTTCTTC.

The chain combines TRBV6-1 with TRBJ1-1, with D unclear. Looked up from germline, CDR1 is MNHNS and CDR2 is SASEGT. The CDR3 extends over 15 amino acids. V was trimmed by 3 bases and J by 0 bases, leaving 11 bases between them. For the CDR3, the DNA is TGTGCCAGCAGTGAGGAGGGTCGCTTGAACACTGAAGCTTTCTTT. It translates to CASSEEGRLNTEAFF.

The chain combines TRBV29-1 with TRBJ1-5, with D uncertain. Germline loops: CDR1 SQVTM, CDR2 ANQGSEA. V was pared by 5 bases and J by 0 bases, with 8 bases between. This CDR3 has 13 residues. CDR3 sequence: CSVSSSSNQPQHF. CDR3 coding DNA: TGCAGCGTTTCAAGTAGTAGCAATCAGCCCCAGCATTTT.

V usage is TRBV13 and J usage is TRBJ1-1; D remains unclear. Trimming removed 0 bases at V and 5 bases at J, with 13 bases between. The CDR3 totals 15 residues. From germline, CDR1 is PRHDT and CDR2 FYEKMQ (reference sequence). The CDR3 protein is CASSLGRGMSTEAFF. Here the CDR3 DNA reads TGTGCCAGCAGCTTAGGCCGAGGGATGAGTACTGAAGCTTTCTTT.

This chain uses TRBV7-9 with TRBJ1-2; 9 bases are shared with TRBD1. V lost 5 bases to trimming and J lost 4 bases; unmatched junction nucleotides: 5. Looked up from germline, CDR1 is SEHNR and CDR2 is FQNEAQ (reference sequence). The CDR3 runs 14 residues. The CDR3 DNA follows: TGTGCCAGCAGCCGGGACAGGGACGTCTATGGCTACACCTTC. Its protein is CASSRDRDVYGYTF.

The genes are TRBV7-8 and TRBJ2-4; D gene uncertain. This CDR3 is built from 13 residues. Germline CDR1 is SGHVS and CDR2 is FQNEAQ. V lost 0 bases and J 9 bases, leaving 9 bases between the germline ends. CDR3 sequence (DNA): TGTGCCAGCAGCTTAGCCCTAGAAGGCATTCAGTACTTC. Its protein is CASSLALEGIQYF.

The gene calls are TRBV4-1 and TRBJ1-5; D is ambiguous. V was shortened by 4 bases and J by 4 bases, with 11 bases between the two germline ends. Germline-derived CDR1 and CDR2 are MGHRA and YSYEKL. The CDR3 covers 14 residues. The DNA for the CDR3 is TGCGCCAGCAGCCTTTCCCCCGTGAATCAGCCCCAGCATTTT. Residues: CASSLSPVNQPQHF.

J is TRBJ1-3 and V is TRBV4-2; maybe TRBD1 (6 bases). CDR1 LGHNA and CDR2 YNFKEQ come from the germline V gene. The V end lost 5 bases, the J end lost 4 bases, and 15 bases lay between the germline ends. This CDR3 is built from 15 residues. CDR3 loop: CASSSSTGTGNTIYF. The CDR3 DNA reads as TGTGCCAGCAGCTCTAGTACAGGGACCGGAAACACCATATATTTT.

This clone is a singleton in its sample. The chain couples TRBV5-1 to TRBJ2-3, with 9 bases aligning to TRBD2. The V and J ends lost 4 bases and 3 bases, in that order; junction bases with no gene match: 12. The CDR3 spans 17 residues. CDR1 and CDR2 from the germline V gene are SGHRS and YFSETQ. The chain's CDR3 is CASSPGASGTGTDTQYF. CDR3 nucleotides: TGCGCCAGCAGCCCGGGGGCTAGCGGGACGGGGACAGATACGCAGTATTTT.

The chain recombines TRBV5-4 with TRBJ2-2; 8 bases align to TRBD2. The ends lost 3 bases at V and 4 bases at J; junction bases unmatched: 5. The CDR3 sequence is 15 residues long. CDR1 SGHNT and CDR2 YYREEE come from the germline V gene (reference sequence). This CDR3 is CASSSGGPGTGELFF. CDR3 nucleotide sequence: TGTGCCAGCAGCTCGGGGGGGCCGGGCACCGGGGAGCTGTTTTTT.

The chain employs TRBV7-9 and TRBJ1-2, with TRBD1 as a possible D gene (5 bases). Germline CDR1 is SEHNR and CDR2 is FQNEAQ (reference sequence). This CDR3 spans 14 amino acids. The germline V and J ends were trimmed by 9 bases and 0 bases, with 14 bases remaining between them. This CDR3 is CASKIPGANYGYTF. CDR3 sequence (DNA): TGTGCCAGTAAAATCCCGGGGGCTAACTATGGCTACACCTTC.

The chain couples TRBV4-1 to TRBJ2-6; perhaps TRBD2 as D (6 bases). The CDR3 runs to 16 residues. With 0 bases removed from V and 2 bases from J, the gap between germline ends came to 8 bases. The germline gives CDR1 MGHRA, CDR2 YSYEKL. The CDR3 bases are TGCGCCAGCAGCCAAGAGCGCGGGACTGGGGCCAACGTCCTGACTTTC. Residues: CASSQERGTGANVLTF.

The V and J genes are TRBV20-1 and TRBJ1-1; D is unclear. The V gene's germline CDR1 is DFQATT and CDR2 SNEGSKA (reference sequence). V lost 4 bases, J lost 10 bases, and 10 bases lay in between. This CDR3 region has 10 residues. The CDR3 loop reads CSAKWQLAFF. In nucleotides, the CDR3 is TGCAGTGCTAAGTGGCAGTTAGCTTTCTTT.

The chain joins TRBV7-9 to TRBJ1-3; D call uncertain. The CDR3 sequence is 16 residues long. Germline V lookup: CDR1 SEHNR, CDR2 FQNEAQ (reference sequence). The V and J ends lost 1 base and 3 bases respectively, with 13 bases between them. In nucleotides, the CDR3 is TGTGCCAGCAGCTTAGATTCAGGAGGGTATGGAAACACCATATATTTT. The encoded protein is CASSLDSGGYGNTIYF.

This chain joins TRBV4-1 and TRBJ2-7, with D hard to call. CDR3 length: 14 residues. CDR1 and CDR2 from the germline V gene are MGHRA and YSYEKL. Trimming removed 0 bases from V and 7 bases from J, with 13 bases in between. The CDR3 sequence is CASSQDSSLREQYF. In DNA, the CDR3 is TGCGCCAGCAGCCAAGACTCAAGCCTGAGGGAGCAGTACTTC.

The chain has TRBV5-1 and TRBJ2-3; a possible D gene is TRBD2 (7 bases). Germline values: CDR1 SGHRS, CDR2 YFSETQ. This CDR3 has 15 amino acids. V was clipped by 4 bases and J by 4 bases, with 16 bases between them. CDR3 bases: TGCGCCAGCAGCCCTGGGGAGGGGGAGGCAGATACGCAGTATTTT. Translation: CASSPGEGEADTQYF.

The chain recombines TRBV2 with TRBJ2-7; 9 bases align to TRBD2. The V gene end was trimmed by 6 bases and the J gene end by 2 bases; junction bases not matched to a gene: 11. The germline V gene encodes CDR1 SNHLY and CDR2 FYNNEI. CDR3 length: 16 residues. CDR3 amino acids: CASREELAGDTYEQYF. In DNA, the CDR3 is TGTGCCAGCAGGGAGGAACTAGCGGGCGATACCTACGAGCAGTACTTC.

This chain connects TRBV6-5 to TRBJ1-2; the match to TRBD1 covers 7 bases. Losses at the gene ends were 6 bases for V and 4 bases for J; bases not matched to a gene: 8. This CDR3 spans 14 amino acids. In germline, CDR1 is MNHEY, CDR2 SVGAGI. In DNA, the CDR3 is TGTGCCAGCAGGACGGACAGGATCCCCTATGGCTACACCTTC. Translating it yields CASRTDRIPYGYTF.

This rearrangement joins TRBV24-1 to TRBJ2-1; 7 nucleotides align to TRBD2. CDR1 and CDR2 (germline): KGHDR, SFDVKD. V shed 5 bases and J 2 bases; nucleotides not matched to a gene: 5. The CDR3 sequence is 15 residues long. CDR3 coding DNA: TGTGCCACCAGTGTCGAGCGGGGCACCTACAATGAGCAGTTCTTC. Protein: CATSVERGTYNEQFF.